This is a list of T cell receptor beta chains from one sample in a study of cytomegalovirus exposure and HLA in healthy donors. The protocol was immunoSEQ multiplex PCR, while the TCRdb copy is restricted to in-frame clones and leaves out a portion. The data show about 140,000 clones, around 80% seen once. The sample taken for sequencing was PBMCs. The receptor set was obtained from a man between 18 and 29 years old in good health and CMV-seropositive. Each CDR3 is given with its conserved first and last residue. D genes are given only for firm matches. Rows give clone size only sometimes, using once, few, many, or a class for an expanded clone.

d_gene	v_gene	abundance	j_gene	CDR3aa	CDR3nt
TRBD1	TRBV7-2	-	TRBJ1-2	CASSPGQGLNYGYTF	TGTGCCAGCAGCCCGGGACAGGGCCTAAACTATGGCTACACCTTC
-	TRBV28	-	TRBJ2-5	CASGENQETQYF	TGTGCCTCCGGAGAGAACCAAGAGACCCAGTACTTC
-	TRBV29-1	-	TRBJ1-3	CSVYQGTGNTIYF	TGCAGCGTTTACCAGGGAACTGGAAACACCATATATTTT
-	TRBV29-1	-	TRBJ2-2	CSVGRGMNTGELFF	TGCAGCGTTGGGCGGGGAATGAACACCGGGGAGCTGTTTTTT
TRBD2	TRBV2	-	TRBJ2-7	CASSEGFGASGSYEQYF	TGTGCCAGCAGTGAGGGCTTTGGGGCTAGCGGCTCCTACGAGCAGTACTTC
TRBD1	TRBV4-1	-	TRBJ2-7	CASSQVDRGILEQYF	TGCGCCAGCAGCCAAGTAGACAGGGGGATTCTCGAGCAGTACTTC
TRBD2	TRBV9	few	TRBJ2-3	CASSARSGTSGADTQYF	TGTGCCAGCAGCGCGCGCTCTGGGACTAGTGGCGCAGATACGCAGTATTTT
-	TRBV7-9	-	TRBJ2-5	CASSLVAHTRGQETQYF	TGTGCCAGCAGCTTAGTAGCGCATACACGGGGGCAAGAGACCCAGTACTTC
-	TRBV28	-	TRBJ2-7	CASSTRGASSYEQYF	TGTGCCAGCAGTACCCGGGGGGCTTCTAGTTACGAGCAGTACTTC
-	TRBV6-6	-	TRBJ1-4	CASSYDFTSEKLFF	TGTGCCAGCAGTTATGACTTCACTAGTGAAAAACTGTTTTTT
-	TRBV4-2	-	TRBJ2-7	CASSPPGSYEQYF	TGTGCCAGCAGCCCCCCCGGCTCCTACGAGCAGTACTTC
-	TRBV7-6	-	TRBJ2-7	CASSSTGLEQYF	TGTGCCAGCAGCTCGACAGGTCTCGAGCAGTACTTC
-	TRBV5-5	few	TRBJ2-2	CASSRDTAFTGELFF	TGTGCCAGCAGCCGGGACACCGCATTCACCGGGGAGCTGTTTTTT
TRBD2	TRBV10-1	few	TRBJ2-3	CASSETGGRTDTQYF	TGCGCCAGCAGTGAGACGGGAGGGCGAACAGATACGCAGTATTTT
TRBD2	TRBV5-4	-	TRBJ2-3	CASSLGLAGVSDTQYF	TGTGCCAGCAGCTTAGGGCTAGCGGGAGTGTCAGATACGCAGTATTTT
-	TRBV5-1	-	TRBJ2-1	CASSSSMGPKNEQFF	TGCGCCAGCAGCTCCTCGATGGGCCCCAAAAATGAGCAGTTCTTC
TRBD1	TRBV5-1	-	TRBJ1-2	CASSLGGQGIYGYTF	TGCGCCAGCAGCTTGGGGGGACAGGGAATCTATGGCTACACCTTC
-	TRBV27	-	TRBJ2-7	CASRRGTFYEQYF	TGTGCCAGCAGGAGGGGGACCTTCTACGAGCAGTACTTC
-	TRBV4-2	-	TRBJ2-1	CASSQVSYQLSYNEQFF	TGTGCCAGCAGCCAAGTTTCGTACCAACTCTCCTACAATGAGCAGTTCTTC
-	TRBV6-1	-	TRBJ2-7	CASSEAHGQGLSYEQYF	TGTGCCAGCAGTGAAGCGCATGGGCAGGGGCTCTCCTACGAGCAGTACTTC